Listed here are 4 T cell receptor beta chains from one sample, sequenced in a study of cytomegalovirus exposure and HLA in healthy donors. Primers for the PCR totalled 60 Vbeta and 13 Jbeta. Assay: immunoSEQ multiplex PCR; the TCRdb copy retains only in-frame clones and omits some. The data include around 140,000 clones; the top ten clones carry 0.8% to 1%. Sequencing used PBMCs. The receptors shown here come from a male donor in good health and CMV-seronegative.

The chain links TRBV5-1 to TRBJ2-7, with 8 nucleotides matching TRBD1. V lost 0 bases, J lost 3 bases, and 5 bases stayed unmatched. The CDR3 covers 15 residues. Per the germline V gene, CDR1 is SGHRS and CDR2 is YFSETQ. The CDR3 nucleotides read TGCGCCAGCAGCTTGGTTATCGGACAGGGCTACGAGCAGTACTTC. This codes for CASSLVIGQGYEQYF.

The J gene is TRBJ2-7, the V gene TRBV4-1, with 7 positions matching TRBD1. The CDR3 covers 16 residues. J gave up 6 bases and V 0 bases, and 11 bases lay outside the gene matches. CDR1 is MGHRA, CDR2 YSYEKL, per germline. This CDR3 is CASSQDTRQGLFEQYF. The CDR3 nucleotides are TGCGCCAGCAGCCAAGACACGAGACAGGGCTTATTCGAGCAGTACTTC.

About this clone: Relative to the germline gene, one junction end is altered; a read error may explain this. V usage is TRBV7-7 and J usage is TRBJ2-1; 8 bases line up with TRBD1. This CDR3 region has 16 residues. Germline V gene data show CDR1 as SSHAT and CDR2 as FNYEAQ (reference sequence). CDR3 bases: TGTGCTAGCAGCTTAGGGCAGGGGGCTCCTTACAATGAGCAGTTCTTC. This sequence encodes CASSLGQGAPYNEQFF. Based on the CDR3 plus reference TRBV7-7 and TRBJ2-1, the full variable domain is GAGVSQSPRYKVTKRGQDVTLRCDPISSHATLYWYQQALGQGPEFLTYFNYEAQPDKSGLPSDRFSAERPEGSISTLTIQRTEQRDSAMYRCASSLGQGAPYNEQFFGPGTRLTVL.

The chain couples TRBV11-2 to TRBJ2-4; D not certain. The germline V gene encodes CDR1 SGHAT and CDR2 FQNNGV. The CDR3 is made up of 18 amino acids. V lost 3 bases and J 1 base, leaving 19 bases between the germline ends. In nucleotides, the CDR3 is TGTGCCAGCAGCTTCACGACGGCCGCCCTGAGGGCCAAAAACATTCAGTACTTC. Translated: CASSFTTAALRAKNIQYF.